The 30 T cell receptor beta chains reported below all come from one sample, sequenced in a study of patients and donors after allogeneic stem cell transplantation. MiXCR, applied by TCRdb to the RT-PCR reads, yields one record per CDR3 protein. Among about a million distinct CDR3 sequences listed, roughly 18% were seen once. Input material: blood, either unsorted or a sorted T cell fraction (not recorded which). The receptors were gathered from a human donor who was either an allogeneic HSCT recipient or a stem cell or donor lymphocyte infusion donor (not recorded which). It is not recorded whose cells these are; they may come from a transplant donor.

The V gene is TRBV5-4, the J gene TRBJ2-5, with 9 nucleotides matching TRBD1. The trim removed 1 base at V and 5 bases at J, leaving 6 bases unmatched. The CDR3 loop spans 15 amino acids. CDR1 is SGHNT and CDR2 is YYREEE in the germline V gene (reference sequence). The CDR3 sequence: CASSLSGTGMETQYF. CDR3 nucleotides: TGTGCCAGCAGCTTGTCCGGGACAGGGATGGAGACCCAGTACTTC.

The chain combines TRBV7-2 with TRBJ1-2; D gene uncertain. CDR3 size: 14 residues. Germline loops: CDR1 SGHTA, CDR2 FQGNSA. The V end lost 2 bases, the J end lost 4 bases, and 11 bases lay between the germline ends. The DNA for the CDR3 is TGTGCCAGCAGCTTACAGTTGCGCACCTATGGCTACACCTTC. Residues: CASSLQLRTYGYTF.

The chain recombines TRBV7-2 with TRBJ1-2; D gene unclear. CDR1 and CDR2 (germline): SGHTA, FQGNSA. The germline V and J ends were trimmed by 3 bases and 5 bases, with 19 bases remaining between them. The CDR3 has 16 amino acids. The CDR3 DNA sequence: TGTGCCAGCAGCTTTTTAATGCTCCTAAGCTGGTATGGCTACACCTTC. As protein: CASSFLMLLSWYGYTF. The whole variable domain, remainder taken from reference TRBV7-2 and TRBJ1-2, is GAGVSQSPSNKVTEKGKDVELRCDPISGHTALYWYRQSLGQGLEFLIYFQGNSAPDKSGLPSDRFSAERTGGSVSTLTIQRTQQEDSAVYLCASSFLMLLSWYGYTFGSGTRLTVV.

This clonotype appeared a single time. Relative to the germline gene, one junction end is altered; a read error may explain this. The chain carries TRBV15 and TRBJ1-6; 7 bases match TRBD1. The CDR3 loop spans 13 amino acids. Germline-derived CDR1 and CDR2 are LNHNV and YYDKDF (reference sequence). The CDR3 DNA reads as TGTTCCACCAGCAGGGGGGAACGGTCACCCCTCCACTTT. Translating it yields CSTSRGERSPLHF.

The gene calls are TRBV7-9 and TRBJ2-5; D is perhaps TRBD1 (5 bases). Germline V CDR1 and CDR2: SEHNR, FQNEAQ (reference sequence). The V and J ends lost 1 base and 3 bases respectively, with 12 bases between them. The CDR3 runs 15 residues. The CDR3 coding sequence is TGTGCCAGCAGCTTAGGCTACAGGCGAGAAGAGACCCAGTACTTC. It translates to CASSLGYRREETQYF.

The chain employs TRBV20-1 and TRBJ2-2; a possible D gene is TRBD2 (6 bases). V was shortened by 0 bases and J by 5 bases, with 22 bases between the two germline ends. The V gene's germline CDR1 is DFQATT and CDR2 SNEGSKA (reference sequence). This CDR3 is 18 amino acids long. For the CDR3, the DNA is TGCAGTGCTAGAGATGGATTAGCGGTCACTCATGGGACCGGGGAGCTGTTTTTT. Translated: CSARDGLAVTHGTGELFF.

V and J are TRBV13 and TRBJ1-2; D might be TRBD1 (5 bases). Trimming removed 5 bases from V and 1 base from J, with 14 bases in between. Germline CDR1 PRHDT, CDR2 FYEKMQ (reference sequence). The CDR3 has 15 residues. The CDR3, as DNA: TGTGCCAGCAGCCTGGGGATCCAGGGTAACTATGGCTACACCTTC. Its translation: CASSLGIQGNYGYTF. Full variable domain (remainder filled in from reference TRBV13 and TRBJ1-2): AAGVIQSPRHLIKEKRETATLKCYPIPRHDTVYWYQQGPGQDPQFLISFYEKMQSDKGSIPDRFSAQQFSDYHSELNMSSLELGDSALYFCASSLGIQGNYGYTFGSGTRLTVV.

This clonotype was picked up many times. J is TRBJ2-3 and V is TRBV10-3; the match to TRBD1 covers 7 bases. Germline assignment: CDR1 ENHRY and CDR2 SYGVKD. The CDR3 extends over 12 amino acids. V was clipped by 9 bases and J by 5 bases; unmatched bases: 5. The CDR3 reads CAIGQDEDTQYF. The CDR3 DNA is TGTGCCATTGGACAGGACGAAGATACGCAGTATTTT.

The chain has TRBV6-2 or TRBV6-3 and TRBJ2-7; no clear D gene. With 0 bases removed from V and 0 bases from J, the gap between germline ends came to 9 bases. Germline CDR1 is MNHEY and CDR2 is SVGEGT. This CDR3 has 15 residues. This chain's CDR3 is CASSYSGRSSYEQYF. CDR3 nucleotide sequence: TGTGCCAGCAGTTACTCAGGGCGGAGCTCCTACGAGCAGTACTTC.

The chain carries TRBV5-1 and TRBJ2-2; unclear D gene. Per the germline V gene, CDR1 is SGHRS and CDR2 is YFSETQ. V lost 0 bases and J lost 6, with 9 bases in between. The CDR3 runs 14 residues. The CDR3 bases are TGCGCCAGCAGCTTGGGGCAGGAGTCCGGGGAGCTGTTTTTT. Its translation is CASSLGQESGELFF. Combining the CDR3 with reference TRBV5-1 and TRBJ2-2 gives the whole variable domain KAGVTQTPRYLIKTRGQQVTLSCSPISGHRSVSWYQQTPGQGLQFLFEYFSETQRNKGNFPGRFSGRQFSNSRSEMNVSTLELGDSALYLCASSLGQESGELFFGEGSRLTVL.

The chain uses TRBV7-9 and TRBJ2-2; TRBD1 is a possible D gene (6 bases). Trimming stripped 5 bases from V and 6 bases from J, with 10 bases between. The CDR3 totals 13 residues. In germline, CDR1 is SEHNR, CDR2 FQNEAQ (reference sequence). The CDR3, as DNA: TGTGCCAGCAGCGATACAGGGCCCGGGGAGCTGTTTTTT. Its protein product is CASSDTGPGELFF.

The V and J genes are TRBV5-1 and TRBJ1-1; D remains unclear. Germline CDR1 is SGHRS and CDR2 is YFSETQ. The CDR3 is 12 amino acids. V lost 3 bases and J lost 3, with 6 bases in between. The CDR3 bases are TGCGCCAGCAGCTCCACCTACACTGAAGCTTTCTTT. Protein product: CASSSTYTEAFF.

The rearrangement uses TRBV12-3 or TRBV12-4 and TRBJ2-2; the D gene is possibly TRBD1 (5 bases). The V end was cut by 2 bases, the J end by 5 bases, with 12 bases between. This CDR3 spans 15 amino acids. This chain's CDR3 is CASSLLTEWTGELFF. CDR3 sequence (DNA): TGTGCCAGCAGTTTACTGACAGAATGGACCGGGGAGCTGTTTTTT.

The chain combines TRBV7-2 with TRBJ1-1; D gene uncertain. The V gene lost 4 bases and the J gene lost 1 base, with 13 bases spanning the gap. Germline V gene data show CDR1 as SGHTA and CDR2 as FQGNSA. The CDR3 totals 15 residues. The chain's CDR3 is CASSSWRLKNTEAFF. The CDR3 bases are TGTGCCAGCAGCTCCTGGAGACTGAAGAACACTGAAGCTTTCTTT.

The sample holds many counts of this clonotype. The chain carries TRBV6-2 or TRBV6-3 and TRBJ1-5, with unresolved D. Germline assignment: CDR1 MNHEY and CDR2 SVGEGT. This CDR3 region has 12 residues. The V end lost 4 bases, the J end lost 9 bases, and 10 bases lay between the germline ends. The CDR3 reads CASSFPRGPQHF. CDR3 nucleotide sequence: TGTGCCAGCAGTTTTCCCCGCGGGCCCCAGCATTTT.

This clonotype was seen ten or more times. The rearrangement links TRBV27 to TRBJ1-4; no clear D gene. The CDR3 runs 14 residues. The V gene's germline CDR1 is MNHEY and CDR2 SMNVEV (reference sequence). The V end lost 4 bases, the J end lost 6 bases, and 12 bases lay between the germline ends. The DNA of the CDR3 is TGTGCCAGCAGTTCACCGGGGAGCTATGAAAAACTGTTTTTT. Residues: CASSSPGSYEKLFF.

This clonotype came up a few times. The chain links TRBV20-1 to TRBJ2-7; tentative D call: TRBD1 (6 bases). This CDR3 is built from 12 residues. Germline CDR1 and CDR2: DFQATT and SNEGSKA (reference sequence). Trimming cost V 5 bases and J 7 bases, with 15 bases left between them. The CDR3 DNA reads TGCAGTGCTCTGGGGGCAGCTCGGGAGCAGTACTTC. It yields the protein CSALGAAREQYF.

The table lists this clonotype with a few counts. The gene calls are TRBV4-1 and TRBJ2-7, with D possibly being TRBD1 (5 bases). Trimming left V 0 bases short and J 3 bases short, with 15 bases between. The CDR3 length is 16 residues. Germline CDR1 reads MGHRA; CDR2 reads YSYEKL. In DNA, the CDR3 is TGCGCCAGCAGCCAAGAAGGATTCAGGGAAGGCTACGAGCAGTACTTC. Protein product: CASSQEGFREGYEQYF.

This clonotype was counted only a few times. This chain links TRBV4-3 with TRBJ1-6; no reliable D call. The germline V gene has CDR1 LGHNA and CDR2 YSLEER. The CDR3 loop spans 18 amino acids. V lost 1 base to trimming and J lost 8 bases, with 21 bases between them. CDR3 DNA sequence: TGCGCCAGCAGCCAAGTAAGTGGCCAGACCCCGACGGATTCACCCCTCCACTTT. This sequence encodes CASSQVSGQTPTDSPLHF.

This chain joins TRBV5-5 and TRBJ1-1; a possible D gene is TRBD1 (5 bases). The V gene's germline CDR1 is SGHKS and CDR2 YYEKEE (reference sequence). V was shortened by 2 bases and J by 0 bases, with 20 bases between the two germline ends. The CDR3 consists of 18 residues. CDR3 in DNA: TGTGCCAGCAGCTTCCGCCCGGGGACGGTCAGGTTGAACACTGAAGCTTTCTTT. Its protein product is CASSFRPGTVRLNTEAFF.

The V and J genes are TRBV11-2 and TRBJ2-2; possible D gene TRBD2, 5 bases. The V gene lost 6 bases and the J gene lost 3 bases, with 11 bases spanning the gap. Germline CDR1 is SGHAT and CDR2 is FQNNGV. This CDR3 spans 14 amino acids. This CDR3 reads CASSLTADTGELFF. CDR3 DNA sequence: TGTGCCAGCAGTCTCACAGCGGACACCGGGGAGCTGTTTTTT.

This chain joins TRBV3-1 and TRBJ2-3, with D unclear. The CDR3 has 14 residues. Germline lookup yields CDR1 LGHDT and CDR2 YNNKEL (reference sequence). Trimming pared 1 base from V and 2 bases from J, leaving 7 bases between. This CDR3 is CASSQGGTTDTQYF. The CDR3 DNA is TGTGCCAGCAGCCAAGGCGGAACCACAGATACGCAGTATTTT.

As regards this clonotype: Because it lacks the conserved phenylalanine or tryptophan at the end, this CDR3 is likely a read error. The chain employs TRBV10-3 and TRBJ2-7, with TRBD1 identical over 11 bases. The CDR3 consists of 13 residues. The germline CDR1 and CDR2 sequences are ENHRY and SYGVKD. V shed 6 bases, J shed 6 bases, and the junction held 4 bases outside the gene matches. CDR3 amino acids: CAISGTGGPEQYY. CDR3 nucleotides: TGTGCCATCAGCGGGACAGGGGGACCCGAGCAGTACTAC.

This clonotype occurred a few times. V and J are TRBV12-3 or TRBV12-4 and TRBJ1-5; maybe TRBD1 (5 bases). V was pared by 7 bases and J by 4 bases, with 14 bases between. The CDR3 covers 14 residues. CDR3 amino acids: CASTGGALNQPQHF. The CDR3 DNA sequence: TGTGCCAGCACCGGCGGGGCTTTGAATCAGCCCCAGCATTTT.

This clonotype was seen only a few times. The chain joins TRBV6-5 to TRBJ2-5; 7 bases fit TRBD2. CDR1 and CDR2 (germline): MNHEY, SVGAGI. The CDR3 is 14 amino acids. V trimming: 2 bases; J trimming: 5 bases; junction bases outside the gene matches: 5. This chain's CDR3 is CASSYAGEGETQYF. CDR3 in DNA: TGTGCCAGCAGTTACGCGGGAGAGGGCGAGACCCAGTACTTC.

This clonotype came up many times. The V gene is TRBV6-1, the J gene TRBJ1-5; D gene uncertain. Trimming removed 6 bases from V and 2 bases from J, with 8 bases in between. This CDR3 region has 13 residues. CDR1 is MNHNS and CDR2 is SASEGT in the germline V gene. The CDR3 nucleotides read TGTGCCAGCAGAGCCCGCGGCAATCAGCCCCAGCATTTT. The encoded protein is CASRARGNQPQHF.

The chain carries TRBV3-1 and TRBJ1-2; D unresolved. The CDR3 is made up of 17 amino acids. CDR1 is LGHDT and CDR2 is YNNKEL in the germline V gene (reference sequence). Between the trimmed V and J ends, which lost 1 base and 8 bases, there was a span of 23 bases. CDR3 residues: CASSQGPVSAGYQGYTF. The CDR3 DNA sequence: TGTGCCAGCAGCCAAGGACCCGTCTCCGCAGGATACCAAGGCTACACCTTC.

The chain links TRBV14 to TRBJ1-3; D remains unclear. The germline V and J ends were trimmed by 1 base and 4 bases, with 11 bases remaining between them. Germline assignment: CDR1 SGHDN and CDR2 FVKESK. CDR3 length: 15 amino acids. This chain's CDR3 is CASSQVSRAGNTIYF. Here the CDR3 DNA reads TGTGCCAGCAGCCAAGTTTCAAGGGCGGGAAACACCATATATTTT.

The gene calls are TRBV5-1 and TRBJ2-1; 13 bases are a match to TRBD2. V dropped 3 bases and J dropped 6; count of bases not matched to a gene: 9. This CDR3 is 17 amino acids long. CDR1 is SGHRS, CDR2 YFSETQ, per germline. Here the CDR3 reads CASSSDRGLAGVNEQFF. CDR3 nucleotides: TGCGCCAGCAGCTCGGACCGAGGACTAGCGGGAGTCAATGAGCAGTTCTTC.

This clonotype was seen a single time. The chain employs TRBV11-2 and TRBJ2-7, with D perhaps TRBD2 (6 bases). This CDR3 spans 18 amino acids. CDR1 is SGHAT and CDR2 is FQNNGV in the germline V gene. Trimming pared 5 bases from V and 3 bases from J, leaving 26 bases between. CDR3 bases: TGTGCCAGCAGCCCATCCCTGAACTGGGTAGCGGCTTTCTACGAGCAGTACTTC. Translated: CASSPSLNWVAAFYEQYF.